This TCR beta chain comes out of a study of cytomegalovirus exposure and HLA in healthy donors. Overall study findings and caveats: The classifier reportedly diagnosed cytomegalovirus status with high sensitivity and specificity.

This CDR3 is 17 amino acids long. Germline CDR1 reads LNHDA; CDR2 reads SQIVND (reference sequence). V lost 5 bases to trimming and J lost 2 bases, with 18 bases between them. The PCR was carried out with 60 Vbeta primers and 13 Jbeta primers. The assay was immunoSEQ multiplex PCR, and TCRdb's table has in-frame clones only and misses some. The sample contains under 80,000 clones, less than 85% of which appear only once. As regards this clone: Antigen: not known.

The sequence was collected from a woman aged 30 to 39 in good health and CMV-seronegative. The V gene is TRBV19, the J gene TRBJ2-2, with D possibly TRBD1 on 6 matching bases. The sample consisted of PBMCs. CDR3 DNA sequence: TGTGCCAGTAGTGCTCGTAAGGGGGATGGAAACACCGGGGAGCTGTTTTTT. It encodes CASSARKGDGNTGELFF.